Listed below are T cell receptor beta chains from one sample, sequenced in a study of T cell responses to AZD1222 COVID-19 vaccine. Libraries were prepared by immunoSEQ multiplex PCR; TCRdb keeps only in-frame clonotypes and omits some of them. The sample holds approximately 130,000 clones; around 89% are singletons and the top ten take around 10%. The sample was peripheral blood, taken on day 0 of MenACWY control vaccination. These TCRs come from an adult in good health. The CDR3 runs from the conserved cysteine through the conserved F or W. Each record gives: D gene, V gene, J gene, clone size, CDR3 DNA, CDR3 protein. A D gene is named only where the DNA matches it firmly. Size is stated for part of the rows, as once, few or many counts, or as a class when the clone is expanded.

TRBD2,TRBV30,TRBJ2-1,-,TGTGCCTGGATTACTAGCGGGATTAACAATGAGCAGTTCTTC,CAWITSGINNEQFF
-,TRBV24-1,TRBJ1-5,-,TGTGCCACCAGTGATATCGGGGATAATAGCAATCAGCCCCAGCATTTT,CATSDIGDNSNQPQHF
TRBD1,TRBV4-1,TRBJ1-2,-,TGCGCCAGCAGCCAACCATGGACAGGCCCCATACTCTATGGCTACACCTTC,CASSQPWTGPILYGYTF
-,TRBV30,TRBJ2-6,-,TGTGCCTGGAGTGTAGGTCGAACCTCTGGGGCCAACGTCCTGACTTTC,CAWSVGRTSGANVLTF
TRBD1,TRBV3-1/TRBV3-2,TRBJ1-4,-,TGTGCCAGCAGCCCTGGACAGGGGGGTGAAAAACTGTTTTTT,CASSPGQGGEKLFF
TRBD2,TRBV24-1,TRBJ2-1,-,TGTGCCACCAGTGACCGACTAGCGGGGATCTCCTACAATGAGCAGTTCTTC,CATSDRLAGISYNEQFF
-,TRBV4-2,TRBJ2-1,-,TGTGCCAGCAGCCAAGAGGGAGCGGCTAGCTCCTACAATGAGCAGTTCTTC,CASSQEGAASSYNEQFF
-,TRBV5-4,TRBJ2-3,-,TGTGCCAGCAGCTTGGCTAATAGGATCCACACAGATACGCAGTATTTT,CASSLANRIHTDTQYF
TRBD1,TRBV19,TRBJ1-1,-,TGTGCCAGTAGTTTAAAGCACAGGGGGCCCACTGAAGCTTTCTTT,CASSLKHRGPTEAFF
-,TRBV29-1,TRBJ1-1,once,TGCAGCGTTGAAGTTACTCAGGTTAGGGCTGAAGCTTTCTTT,CSVEVTQVRAEAFF
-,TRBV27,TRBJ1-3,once,TGTGCCAGCAGTTCAGGGGCTGGAAACACCATATATTTT,CASSSGAGNTIYF
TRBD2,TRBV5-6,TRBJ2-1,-,TGTGCCAGCAGCCGAACGGGACTAGTTTACAATGAGCAGTTCTTC,CASSRTGLVYNEQFF
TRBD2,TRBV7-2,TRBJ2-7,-,TGTGCCAGCAGCCTTGGGGCTAGCGGCTACGAGCAGTACTTC,CASSLGASGYEQYF
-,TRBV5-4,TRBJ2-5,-,TGTGCCAGCAGCTTGGACAGGGTGGAGACCCAGTACTTC,CASSLDRVETQYF
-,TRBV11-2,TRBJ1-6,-,TGTGCCAGCAGCCGCGAGGGACGCCCGAATTCACCCCTCCACTTT,CASSREGRPNSPLHF
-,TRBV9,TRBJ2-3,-,TGTGCCAGCAGCGTACATGGGGGAGGGGGTGGAGATACGCAATATTTT,CASSVHGGGGGDTQYF
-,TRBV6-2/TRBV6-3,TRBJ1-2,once,TGTGCCAGCAGTTACACAGGATATGGCTACACCTTC,CASSYTGYGYTF
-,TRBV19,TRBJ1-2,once,TGTGCCAGTAGTATAACACAGAATATAGGTGGCTACACCTTC,CASSITQNIGGYTF
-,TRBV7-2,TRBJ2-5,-,TGTGCCAGCAGCTTAGCTGGTTCCTGGGAGACCCAGTACTTC,CASSLAGSWETQYF
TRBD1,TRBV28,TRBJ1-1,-,TGTGCCAGCAATACAGGGGGCACTGAAGCTTTCTTT,CASNTGGTEAFF
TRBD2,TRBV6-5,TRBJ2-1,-,TGTGCCAGCAGCCAGGGACTAGCGGGAGTCAATGAGCAGTTCTTC,CASSQGLAGVNEQFF
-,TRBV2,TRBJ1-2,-,TGTGCCAGCAACGCGGCTTCGGATGGCTACACCTTC,CASNAASDGYTF
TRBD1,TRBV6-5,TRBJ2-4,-,TGTGCCAGCAGTTACGCGACAGGGGCCAAAAACATTCAGTACTTC,CASSYATGAKNIQYF
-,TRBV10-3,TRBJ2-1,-,TGTGCCATCAGCGGATCGGGGAGTGAGCAGTTCTTC,CAISGSGSEQFF